Presented here are 22 T cell receptor beta chains from one specimen sequenced in a study of CDR3 diversity in severe acne. Each CDR3 protein gets one entry after TCRdb re-called the PCR reads with MiXCR. The profile shows roughly 100,000 distinct CDR3 sequences, more than 45% of them singletons. The sequenced sample consisted of blood. These receptors were obtained from a male donor with acne.

This chain's CDR3 is CASSLSLTGGGNTIYF. DNA of the CDR3: TGTGCCAGCAGTTTATCATTGACAGGGGGTGGAAACACCATATATTTT. The chain uses TRBV28 and TRBJ1-3, with TRBD1 matching 9 bases. The CDR3 consists of 16 residues. Germline trimming cut 1 base from V and 3 bases from J; bases unmatched to any gene: 4. Germline V CDR1 and CDR2: MDHEN, SYDVKM.

The V and J genes are TRBV19 and TRBJ2-3; no clear D gene. This CDR3 spans 13 amino acids. Between the trimmed V and J ends, which lost 9 bases and 5 bases, there was a span of 15 bases. In germline, CDR1 is LNHDA, CDR2 SQIVND (reference sequence). The CDR3 region is CASSPKAEDTQYF. DNA of the CDR3: TGTGCCAGCAGCCCAAAAGCTGAAGATACGCAGTATTTT. Together with reference TRBV19 and TRBJ2-3, the CDR3 gives the full variable domain: DGGITQSPKYLFRKEGQNVTLSCEQNLNHDAMYWYRQDPGQGLRLIYYSQIVNDFQKGDIAEGYSVSREKKESFPLTVTSAQKNPTAFYLCASSPKAEDTQYFGPGTRLTVL.

This clonotype came up a few times. The chain has TRBV7-7 and TRBJ2-7, with 11 bases that match TRBD2. V lost 5 bases, J lost 4 bases, and 4 bases stayed unmatched. The germline V gene has CDR1 SSHAT and CDR2 FNYEAQ (reference sequence). The CDR3 sequence is 14 residues long. The CDR3 sequence: CASSPTSGTYEQYF. In nucleotides, the CDR3 is TGTGCCAGCAGCCCGACTAGCGGGACGTACGAGCAGTACTTC.

The CDR3 bases are TGTGCCAGCAGCTTAGGGGTCACAGGGTACTCCTACGAGCAGTACTTC. Protein sequence: CASSLGVTGYSYEQYF. The chain employs TRBV7-2 and TRBJ2-7, with D maybe TRBD1 (6 bases). Germline loops: CDR1 SGHTA, CDR2 FQGNSA. The CDR3 length is 16 residues. Trimming took off 1 base at V and 0 bases at J, with 13 bases between the two ends.

The J gene is TRBJ2-7, the V gene TRBV28; D is perhaps TRBD1 (7 bases). Germline V gene sequence: CDR1 MDHEN, CDR2 SYDVKM. Between the trimmed V and J ends, which lost 5 bases and 3 bases, there was a span of 14 bases. CDR3 length: 14 residues. Written as DNA, the CDR3 is TGTGCCAGCAGTCCTGCGGGACAGAACTACGAGCAGTACGTC. Protein: CASSPAGQNYEQYV.

The gene calls are TRBV6-1 and TRBJ1-5, with a possible D match to TRBD1 (5 bases). The length of the CDR3 is 14 residues. CDR1 is MNHNS and CDR2 is SASEGT in the germline V gene. The ends were cut back, 6 bases at V and 9 bases at J, with 18 bases in the middle. In DNA, the CDR3 is TGTGCCAGCAGAGTCCGGGGCCCTAATGGGCCCCAGCATTTT. As protein: CASRVRGPNGPQHF.

V usage is TRBV19 and J usage is TRBJ1-2; D gene uncertain. The V gene lost 3 bases and the J gene lost 8 bases, with 7 bases spanning the gap. Germline V CDR1 and CDR2: LNHDA, SQIVND (reference sequence). CDR3 size: 11 residues. The CDR3 loop reads CASSINGGYTF. The CDR3 nucleotides read TGTGCCAGTAGTATCAACGGAGGCTACACCTTC. The variable domain in full, completed from reference TRBV19 and TRBJ1-2, reads DGGITQSPKYLFRKEGQNVTLSCEQNLNHDAMYWYRQDPGQGLRLIYYSQIVNDFQKGDIAEGYSVSREKKESFPLTVTSAQKNPTAFYLCASSINGGYTFGSGTRLTVV.

The V call is TRBV7-2, the J call TRBJ2-5, with D hard to call. The J call is uncertain, as TRBJ2-1 better fits the DNA end. Germline V gene data show CDR1 as SGHTA and CDR2 as FQGNSA. The CDR3 has 13 residues. The CDR3 protein is CASSFFPANEQFF. The CDR3 bases are TGTGCCAGCAGTTTTTTCCCCGCCAATGAGCAGTTCTTC.

This clonotype has a handful of counts. The chain uses TRBV6-5 and TRBJ1-1; maybe TRBD1 (5 bases). Germline V CDR1 and CDR2: MNHEY, SVGAGI. The CDR3 totals 11 residues. Trimming removed 5 bases at V and 10 bases at J, with 11 bases between. In DNA form, the CDR3 reads TGTGCCAGCAGTACCACGGGGGGAGCTTTCTTT. This codes for CASSTTGGAFF.

This clonotype was observed a single time. This chain joins TRBV24-1 and TRBJ2-3; no definite D call. Trimming took 1 base from V and 1 from J, leaving 11 bases between them. CDR3 size: 16 residues. Germline V CDR1 and CDR2: KGHDR, SFDVKD. The CDR3 reads CATSDFRRTGTDTQYF. CDR3 DNA: TGTGCCACCAGTGATTTCCGGCGGACGGGCACAGATACGCAGTATTTT.

The chain recombines TRBV29-1 with TRBJ2-7, with 9 bases identical to TRBD2. The CDR3 has 13 residues. V shed 6 bases and J 5 bases; nucleotides not matched to a gene: 8. CDR1 is SQVTM, CDR2 ANQGSEA, per germline. CDR3: CSVLAGALDEQYF. Written as DNA, the CDR3 is TGCAGCGTGTTAGCGGGAGCTTTGGACGAGCAGTACTTC.

The chain is built from TRBV6-2 or TRBV6-3 and TRBJ2-1; TRBD2 matches 9 bases. With 0 bases clipped from V and 4 bases from J, the junction kept 7 bases outside the gene matches. The germline CDR1 and CDR2 sequences are MNHEY and SVGEGT. The CDR3 runs to 17 residues. The CDR3 loop is CASSYSPLAGIYNEQFF. The CDR3 DNA is TGTGCCAGCAGTTACTCACCGCTAGCGGGGATTTACAATGAGCAGTTCTTC.

V gene TRBV15 combines with J gene TRBJ2-5, with 8 bases fitting TRBD1. Germline values: CDR1 LNHNV, CDR2 YYDKDF (reference sequence). CDR3 size: 16 residues. Germline trimming cut 1 base from V and 4 bases from J; bases unmatched to any gene: 8. Here the CDR3 reads CATSRAVQGAGETQYF. The CDR3, as DNA: TGTGCCACCAGCAGAGCCGTTCAGGGGGCGGGAGAGACCCAGTACTTC.

J is TRBJ2-5 and V is TRBV24-1; the match to TRBD1 covers 7 bases. Germline loops: CDR1 KGHDR, CDR2 SFDVKD. The CDR3 length is 15 residues. V shed 4 bases, J shed 2 bases, and the junction held 6 bases outside the gene matches. The CDR3 DNA sequence: TGTGCCACCAGTGACCTTTCGGACAGGCAAGAGACCCAGTACTTC. Translated: CATSDLSDRQETQYF.

This clonotype was seen repeatedly, ten times or more. V and J are TRBV4-1 and TRBJ2-1; perhaps D is TRBD1 or TRBD2 (5 bases each). Trimming pared 8 bases from V and 0 bases from J, leaving 11 bases between. The germline V gene has CDR1 MGHRA and CDR2 YSYEKL. The CDR3 sequence is 14 residues long. CDR3 loop: CASSGTASYNEQFF. The CDR3 bases are TGCGCCAGCTCCGGGACGGCCTCCTACAATGAGCAGTTCTTC.

The chain has TRBV5-6 and TRBJ2-5, with D uncertain. The V end lost 0 bases, the J end lost 5 bases, and 8 bases lay between the germline ends. Germline assignment: CDR1 SGHDT and CDR2 YYEEEE. This CDR3 spans 13 amino acids. The CDR3 nucleotides are TGTGCCAGCAGCTTGGGCAGGACGGAGACCCAGTACTTC. Amino acids: CASSLGRTETQYF.

The sample holds a few counts of this clonotype. One end of the junction varies from germline; a read error may be responsible. The rearrangement links TRBV7-2 to TRBJ2-7; 8 nucleotides line up with TRBD2. This CDR3 contains 12 residues. From germline, CDR1 is SGHTA and CDR2 FQGNSA. The CDR3 nucleotides read TGTGCCGGCAGGGAGCGGGGGAACGAGCAGTACTTC. Translating it yields CAGRERGNEQYF.

The genes are TRBV24-1 and TRBJ1-5; D gene uncertain. In germline, CDR1 is KGHDR, CDR2 SFDVKD. The CDR3 spans 14 residues. V dropped 9 bases and J dropped 0 bases, with 11 bases sitting between them. The CDR3 is CATCGDGSNQPQHF. CDR3 in DNA: TGTGCCACCTGTGGAGACGGTAGCAATCAGCCCCAGCATTTT.

This sequence joins TRBV7-9 and TRBJ2-6; no clear D gene. The CDR3 spans 17 residues. From germline, CDR1 is SEHNR and CDR2 FQNEAQ (reference sequence). V lost 1 base and J lost 0, with 10 bases in between. CDR3 residues: CASSLVSRRSGANVLTF. CDR3 sequence (DNA): TGTGCCAGCAGCTTAGTAAGTCGGCGCTCTGGGGCCAACGTCCTGACTTTC.

The rearrangement links TRBV20-1 to TRBJ2-1, with TRBD1 matching 8 bases. V shed 3 bases and J 8 bases; nucleotides not matched to a gene: 6. The CDR3 is 13 residues long. The germline gives CDR1 DFQATT, CDR2 SNEGSKA (reference sequence). CDR3 DNA: TGCAGTGCTAGCCAGGGGGCATGGCATGAGCAGTTCTTC. As protein: CSASQGAWHEQFF.

This chain links TRBV25-1 with TRBJ1-2; 8 bases align to TRBD1. V dropped 5 bases and J dropped 6; count of bases not matched to a gene: 5. The V gene's germline CDR1 is MGHDK and CDR2 SYGVNS. There are 13 residues in the CDR3. The CDR3 sequence is CASSLAGGDGYTF. In nucleotides, the CDR3 is TGTGCCAGCAGTTTAGCAGGGGGCGATGGCTACACCTTC.

The rearrangement joins TRBV9 to TRBJ2-1, with 9 bases lining up with TRBD2. The CDR3 contains 16 residues. Germline lookup yields CDR1 SGDLS and CDR2 YYNGEE. V gave up 4 bases and J gave up 9 bases; unmatched junction bases: 14. The CDR3 nucleotides read TGTGCCAGCAGCCAGTACGTTAGCGGGAGAACGGGTGAGCAGTTCTTC. It codes for CASSQYVSGRTGEQFF. The full variable domain, its missing parts supplied by reference TRBV9 and TRBJ2-1, is DSGVTQTPKHLITATGQRVTLRCSPRSGDLSVYWYQQSLDQGLQFLIQYYNGEERAKGNILERFSAQQFPDLHSELNLSSLELGDSALYFCASSQYVSGRTGEQFFGPGTRLTVL.